This T cell receptor beta chain was sequenced during a study of blood T cell repertoires in COVID-19. Study overall: Whether acute or convalescent, the COVID-19 samples came from the United States, Italy and Spain.

CDR3 length equals 14 residues. Trimming removed 1 base at V and 1 base at J, with 7 bases between. The V gene's germline CDR1 is LGHDT and CDR2 YNNKEL (reference sequence). Clones were read by immunoSEQ multiplex PCR, and TCRdb kept only the in-frame ones, dropping some. The sample holds about 58,000 clones, around 91% seen once. The genes are TRBV3-1 (or the pseudogene TRBV3-2) and TRBJ1-1; D ambiguous. This sequence was found in a woman aged 55 to 70 with active COVID-19. The sequencing sample was made of peripheral blood. CDR3 region: CASSQVPKNTEAFF. DNA of the CDR3: TGTGCCAGCAGCCAAGTCCCCAAGAACACTGAAGCTTTCTTT.